A single sample is the source of the 3 T cell receptor beta chains below, sequenced in a study of T cell responses to AZD1222 COVID-19 vaccine. TCRdb's copy holds only in-frame clones and misses some; the assay was immunoSEQ multiplex PCR. This sample carries 150,000 or so clones, about 90% of them seen once, and the ten largest clones take roughly 6%. This specimen was peripheral blood, taken 28 days after the second AZD1222 dose. These receptors originate from an adult who received the AZD1222 COVID-19 vaccine.

This clone was detected once. V usage is TRBV19 and J usage is TRBJ2-7; no clear D gene. This CDR3 is built from 11 residues. The germline V gene has CDR1 LNHDA and CDR2 SQIVND (reference sequence). V lost 8 bases, J lost 3 bases, and 8 bases lay in between. CDR3 region: CASSFRYEQYF. The CDR3 DNA follows: TGTGCCAGTTCCTTCCGCTACGAGCAGTACTTC.

The rearrangement uses TRBV27 and TRBJ1-2; D ambiguous. Germline CDR1 is MNHEY and CDR2 is SMNVEV (reference sequence). Between the trimmed V and J ends, which lost 0 bases and 1 base, there was a span of 9 bases. The CDR3 is 15 residues long. The DNA for the CDR3 is TGTGCCAGCAGTTTATCGGGTCGGATTAACTATGGCTACACCTTC. Protein sequence: CASSLSGRINYGYTF.

This chain uses TRBV18 with TRBJ1-6; 8 positions match TRBD1. The germline gives CDR1 KGHSH, CDR2 LQKENI. V was pared by 3 bases and J by 9 bases, with 4 bases of the junction left unmatched. The CDR3 spans 14 residues. The CDR3 region is CASSPGQGGSPLHF. For the CDR3, the DNA is TGTGCCAGCTCACCCGGACAGGGAGGTTCACCCCTCCACTTT.